This T cell receptor (beta chain) was captured by sequencing in a study of blood T cell repertoires in COVID-19. Sequenced by immunoSEQ multiplex PCR; TCRdb stores in-frame clones only, minus some. The table has over 60,000 clones, 92% seen once. V was pared by 4 bases and J by 3 bases, with 15 bases between. The CDR3 sequence is 15 residues long. Per germline, CDR1 SNHLY and CDR2 FYNNEI. This clonotype was sampled from a human donor in a cohort sampled during active COVID-19. The sequenced sample was peripheral blood. V is TRBV2 and J is TRBJ1-1; D is perhaps TRBD1 (5 bases). For the CDR3, the DNA is TGTGCCAGCAGTGGCCAGCGTCTGGGGCACACTGAAGCTTTCTTT. Translating gives CASSGQRLGHTEAFF.